The 25 T cell receptor beta chains given below trace back to one sample, sequenced in a study of shared clonotypes between healthy human individuals (dated by TCRdb to the early 2020s). The library was built by means of the immunoSEQ multiplex PCR assay. This is the immuneACCESS table as TCRdb keeps it, with only in-frame sequences that have V and J called. A part of the clones is gone; compared with another copy, unresolved V genes explain less than half, and the rest is unexplained. The sample table contains some 2,100,000 clones; only one count was recorded for approximately 96% of them. Approximately 0.13% of the sample comes from the top ten. Sequencing input: naive CD4+ T cells sorted from blood. The intended sense of this specimen's cell subset or site label: CD45RA+ positively selected. The receptors were gathered from a man aged 18 to 29 in good health.

In this sample, this clone turned up once. This chain joins TRBV10-1 and TRBJ2-5, with D possibly TRBD2 on 5 matching bases. The germline CDR1 and CDR2 sequences are WNHNN and SYGVQD (reference sequence). With 3 bases removed from V and 7 bases from J, the gap between germline ends came to 15 bases. The CDR3 totals 14 residues. The CDR3 DNA sequence: TGCGCCAGCAGTGAAATGAGAGAGGGAAGGACCCAGTACTTC. It translates to CASSEMREGRTQYF.

The rearrangement joins TRBV2 to TRBJ1-2; D is undetermined. The CDR3 covers 15 residues. Trimming cost V 0 bases and J 6 bases, with 14 bases left between them. CDR1 is SNHLY, CDR2 FYNNEI, per germline. CDR3 in DNA: TGTGCCAGCAGTGAAGCGCCACGGGGAGTCGATGGCTACACCTTC. Translation: CASSEAPRGVDGYTF.

V is TRBV5-1 and J is TRBJ2-3, with D perhaps matching TRBD1 (5 bases). Germline V CDR1 and CDR2: SGHRS, YFSETQ. This CDR3 contains 16 residues. The V and J ends lost 0 bases and 0 bases respectively, with 11 bases between them. The CDR3 loop is CASSLGQTSSTDTQYF. The CDR3 DNA is TGCGCCAGCAGCTTGGGACAGACCTCTAGCACAGATACGCAGTATTTT.

The V call is TRBV9, the J call TRBJ2-1, with 14 bases aligning to TRBD2. Germline CDR1 is SGDLS and CDR2 is YYNGEE. V gave up 8 bases and J gave up 6 bases; unmatched junction bases: 1. This CDR3 has 13 amino acids. The CDR3 here is CASGLAGGNEQFF. The CDR3 bases are TGTGCCAGTGGACTAGCGGGGGGCAATGAGCAGTTCTTC.

This sequence joins TRBV4-3 and TRBJ2-5; 8 nucleotides align to TRBD2. This CDR3 spans 18 amino acids. Looked up from germline, CDR1 is LGHNA and CDR2 is YSLEER. V lost 0 bases and J lost 0; bases outside the gene matches: 9. CDR3 DNA sequence: TGCGCCAGCAGCCAAGATTCCCACCTAGCGGGTTACCAAGAGACCCAGTACTTC. Amino acid sequence: CASSQDSHLAGYQETQYF.

The rearrangement links TRBV18 to TRBJ2-7, with D perhaps TRBD1 (5 bases). This CDR3 contains 14 residues. Trimming took off 3 bases at V and 5 bases at J, with 14 bases between the two ends. The germline gives CDR1 KGHSH, CDR2 LQKENI. In DNA form, the CDR3 reads TGTGCCAGCTCACCTCGGCAGGGTGGGAACGAGCAGTACTTC. It encodes CASSPRQGGNEQYF.

The chain has TRBV6-1 and TRBJ2-1; D is perhaps TRBD1 or TRBD2 (5 bases each). The CDR3 has 18 amino acids. Per germline, CDR1 MNHNS and CDR2 SASEGT. The V gene lost 1 base and the J gene lost 7 bases, with 23 bases spanning the gap. CDR3 in DNA: TGTGCCAGCAGTGAAGGACCCATGGGACCTGGATATAGGAATGAGCAGTTCTTC. Translating it yields CASSEGPMGPGYRNEQFF.

A single count supports this clone. The CDR3 sequence is CASRDNSDTHYNSPLHF. The CDR3, as DNA: TGCGCCAGCAGGGATAATTCGGACACTCATTATAATTCACCCCTCCACTTT. The chain links TRBV10-2 to TRBJ1-6, with D perhaps matching TRBD1 (5 bases). The V and J ends lost 6 bases and 4 bases respectively, with 19 bases between them. CDR3 size: 17 residues. CDR1 and CDR2 (germline): WSHSY, SAAADI.

A note on this clone: The same CDR3 can be traced to other DNA sequences in this sample. The J gene is TRBJ1-2, the V gene TRBV7-2; D is unresolved. The CDR3 has 13 amino acids. Trimming shortened V by 5 bases and J by 0 bases, and 7 bases separated the two germline ends. CDR1 and CDR2 from the germline V gene are SGHTA and FQGNSA. CDR3 nucleotide sequence: TGTGCCAGCAGCCCAACAACTAACTATGGCTACACCTTC. Translation: CASSPTTNYGYTF.

This sequence joins TRBV2 and TRBJ2-3, with D possibly TRBD2 on 5 matching bases. V was clipped by 5 bases and J by 5 bases, with 11 bases between them. Germline values: CDR1 SNHLY, CDR2 FYNNEI. The CDR3 sequence is 13 residues long. The CDR3 DNA reads as TGTGCCAGCAGTCTGGGCAGCGGAGATACGCAGTATTTT. This codes for CASSLGSGDTQYF.

The CDR3 DNA is TGCGCCAGCAGCTTGGCCCCCCAGGGTGCGGGGGAAAAACTGTTTTTT. It codes for CASSLAPQGAGEKLFF. The chain carries TRBV5-1 and TRBJ1-4; a possible D gene is TRBD1 (5 bases). CDR3 length: 16 residues. Trimming removed 0 bases at V and 8 bases at J, with 17 bases between. Germline V gene data show CDR1 as SGHRS and CDR2 as YFSETQ. Combining the CDR3 with reference TRBV5-1 and TRBJ1-4 gives the whole variable domain KAGVTQTPRYLIKTRGQQVTLSCSPISGHRSVSWYQQTPGQGLQFLFEYFSETQRNKGNFPGRFSGRQFSNSRSEMNVSTLELGDSALYLCASSLAPQGAGEKLFFGSGTQLSVL.

The gene calls are TRBV4-3 and TRBJ2-3; weak D call: TRBD2 (6 bases). CDR3 length: 16 amino acids. V lost 1 base and J 3 bases, leaving 14 bases between the germline ends. CDR1 and CDR2 (germline): LGHNA, YSLEER. The CDR3 is CASSQGVSGRTDTQYF. The CDR3 nucleotides read TGCGCCAGCAGCCAAGGGGTTAGCGGACGTACAGATACGCAGTATTTT.

Worth noting for this clone: This same CDR3 is encoded by further DNA sequences in the sample. This chain joins TRBV6-1 and TRBJ2-7; D ambiguous. The germline V and J ends were trimmed by 1 base and 4 bases, with 5 bases remaining between them. This CDR3 is built from 12 residues. Looked up from germline, CDR1 is MNHNS and CDR2 is SASEGT. CDR3 DNA: TGTGCCAGCAGTGAAGGTAAATACGAGCAGTACTTC. This translates into CASSEGKYEQYF.

The CDR3 region has the DNA TGTGCCAGCTCACCCCAAGGGCAGGGTGTGGACACTGAAGCTTTCTTT. Amino acid sequence: CASSPQGQGVDTEAFF. V and J are TRBV18 and TRBJ1-1, with a possible D match to TRBD1 (5 bases). V lost 3 bases to trimming and J lost 3 bases, with 17 bases between them. The CDR3 spans 16 residues. Per the germline V gene, CDR1 is KGHSH and CDR2 is LQKENI.

This chain connects TRBV10-3 to TRBJ2-7, with 9 bases aligning to TRBD2. The ends lost 4 bases at V and 4 bases at J; junction bases unmatched: 2. The CDR3 loop spans 13 amino acids. Germline CDR1 and CDR2: ENHRY and SYGVKD. The CDR3 spells CAISVLAGYEQYF. CDR3 DNA: TGTGCCATCAGTGTCCTAGCGGGATACGAGCAGTACTTC.

This chain links TRBV10-3 with TRBJ2-2; TRBD2 agrees at 7 bases. Germline V CDR1 and CDR2: ENHRY, SYGVKD. This CDR3 is built from 16 residues. After removal of 2 bases from V and 5 bases from J, the junction contained 8 bases not matched to a gene. The CDR3 DNA reads TGTGCCATCAGTGAGGCTAGCGGTGGTGGGACCGGGGAGCTGTTTTTT. This sequence encodes CAISEASGGGTGELFF.

The genes are TRBV18 and TRBJ1-1; 10 nucleotides line up with TRBD1. CDR1 KGHSH and CDR2 LQKENI come from the germline V gene. The junction had 8 bases not matched to a gene; V was cut back by 8 bases and J by 5 bases. The length of the CDR3 is 14 residues. The CDR3 DNA follows: TGTGCCAGCGGGACCCGGGACAGGGGAACTGAAGCTTTCTTT. Encoded protein: CASGTRDRGTEAFF.

V gene TRBV10-3 combines with J gene TRBJ1-5; D is unresolved. Germline-derived CDR1 and CDR2 are ENHRY and SYGVKD. V was pared by 8 bases and J by 0 bases, with 5 bases between. There are 12 residues in the CDR3. CDR3 sequence reads: CAIGVSNQPQHF. The CDR3 bases are TGTGCCATCGGAGTTAGCAATCAGCCCCAGCATTTT.

A remark on this clone: The sample has other DNA sequences that encode this CDR3 too. The V and J genes are TRBV11-2 and TRBJ2-3; D not resolved. Germline V CDR1 and CDR2: SGHAT, FQNNGV. The CDR3 has 12 amino acids. V was shortened by 5 bases and J by 2 bases, with 5 bases between the two germline ends. In DNA, the CDR3 is TGTGCCAGCAGCCCTTACACAGATACGCAGTATTTT. It is translated as CASSPYTDTQYF.

The chain employs TRBV5-1 and TRBJ2-7, with TRBD1 identical over 9 bases. From germline, CDR1 is SGHRS and CDR2 YFSETQ. Trimming cost V 4 bases and J 7 bases; bases outside gene matches: 9. The CDR3 runs 14 residues. CDR3 DNA sequence: TGCGCCAGCAGCACCGGACAGGGGTCTTTTGAGCAGTACTTC. It encodes CASSTGQGSFEQYF.

This clone was counted a single time. The rearrangement joins TRBV6-1 to TRBJ2-5, with 12 bases aligning to TRBD2. Germline V gives CDR1 MNHNS, CDR2 SASEGT. J gave up 4 bases and V 0 bases, and 6 bases lay outside the gene matches. The length of the CDR3 is 17 residues. The CDR3 reads CASSEALLLAGGETQYF. DNA for the CDR3: TGTGCCAGCAGTGAAGCGCTTCTACTAGCGGGGGGAGAGACCCAGTACTTC.

The chain is built from TRBV14 and TRBJ1-6; the D is unclear. V lost 0 bases and J lost 7, with 10 bases in between. CDR3 length: 15 amino acids. Germline CDR1 SGHDN, CDR2 FVKESK. For the CDR3, the DNA is TGTGCCAGCAGCCAAGAGGGCCTCGGGAATTCACCCCTCCACTTT. Translating it yields CASSQEGLGNSPLHF.

V usage is TRBV30 and J usage is TRBJ1-1; D possibly corresponds to TRBD1 (6 bases). The CDR3 loop spans 16 amino acids. V lost 0 bases and J lost 5, with 19 bases in between. The germline gives CDR1 GTSNPN, CDR2 SVGIG (reference sequence). This CDR3 reads CAWSVSLNRVGTEAFF. The CDR3 DNA is TGTGCCTGGAGTGTATCCCTTAACAGGGTGGGGACTGAAGCTTTCTTT.

CDR3 residues: CASSRQVPNSPLHF. The CDR3 region has the DNA TGTGCCAGCAGCAGACAGGTCCCTAATTCACCCCTCCACTTT. The rearrangement joins TRBV21-1 to TRBJ1-6; the table calls TRBD1, which could not be checked here. TRBV21-1 is reported as a pseudogene. This CDR3 is 14 amino acids long.

This chain connects TRBV5-4 to TRBJ1-2; a weak D match, TRBD1 (6 bases). The CDR3 is 11 amino acids. Germline V gives CDR1 SGHNT, CDR2 YYREEE (reference sequence). Trimming stripped 4 bases from V and 8 bases from J, with 9 bases between. CDR3 coding DNA: TGTGCCAGCAGCGTCAGGGGAGGCTACACCTTC. This translates into CASSVRGGYTF.